This T cell receptor beta chain is from a study of PD-1 blockade in classical Hodgkin lymphoma. Notes on the study in general: Before treatment, TCR diversity in newly diagnosed patients was reportedly lower than in healthy donors.

V lost 0 bases, J lost 1 base, and 14 bases lay in between. Germline V CDR1 and CDR2: SGHRS, YFSETQ. The CDR3 consists of 16 residues. TCRdb's table, derived via immunoSEQ multiplex PCR, lists solely in-frame clones and lacks some. In the table there are about 58,000 clones, around 93% of which are singletons. Each patient relapsed following autologous stem cell transplantation, and prior brentuximab vedotin exposure differed. As to this clone: Antigen specificity is unknown.

V usage is TRBV5-1 and J usage is TRBJ2-7; D remains ambiguous. The sequence was obtained from a human donor with classical Hodgkin lymphoma. The sequences come from peripheral blood mononuclear cells (PBMCs), collected before the second cycle of nivolumab. CDR3 sequence reads: CASSLGVVGISYEQYF. The CDR3 DNA is TGCGCCAGCAGCTTGGGGGTAGTGGGGATATCCTACGAGCAGTACTTC. The full variable domain, in which reference TRBV5-1 and TRBJ2-7 provide the parts outside the CDR3, is KAGVTQTPRYLIKTRGQQVTLSCSPISGHRSVSWYQQTPGQGLQFLFEYFSETQRNKGNFPGRFSGRQFSNSRSEMNVSTLELGDSALYLCASSLGVVGISYEQYFGPGTRLTVT.